One sample yielded the 9 T cell receptor beta chains listed below, sequenced in a study of T cell responses to AZD1222 COVID-19 vaccine. Sequencing was performed with immunoSEQ multiplex PCR; in TCRdb, only in-frame clones are kept and a portion is missing. Counted here are approximately 130,000 clones, roughly 90% occurring once; the ten biggest clones make up around 5%. The sequencing used peripheral blood, collected 28 days after the second AZD1222 dose. All receptors come from an adult who received the AZD1222 COVID-19 vaccine.

This chain connects TRBV11-2 to TRBJ1-3; 7 bases line up with TRBD1. The V segment lost 4 bases and the J segment 4 bases; nucleotides outside the gene matches: 4. The germline V gene encodes CDR1 SGHAT and CDR2 FQNNGV. This CDR3 has 14 residues. This chain's CDR3 is CASSSGRGGNTIYF. The CDR3 coding sequence is TGTGCCAGCAGCTCCGGCAGGGGGGGAAACACCATATATTTT. Combining the CDR3 with reference TRBV11-2 and TRBJ1-3 gives the whole variable domain EAGVAQSPRYKIIEKRQSVAFWCNPISGHATLYWYQQILGQGPKLLIQFQNNGVVDDSQLPKDRFSAERLKGVDSTLKIQPAKLEDSAVYLCASSSGRGGNTIYFGEGSWLTVV.

The genes are TRBV19 and TRBJ1-5; a weak D match, TRBD1 (5 bases). The germline V and J ends were trimmed by 7 bases and 0 bases, with 13 bases remaining between them. The CDR3 runs 15 residues. CDR1 and CDR2 from the germline V gene are LNHDA and SQIVND (reference sequence). Here the CDR3 reads CASNVGHNSNQPQHF. Written as DNA, the CDR3 is TGTGCCAGTAACGTAGGACATAATAGCAATCAGCCCCAGCATTTT.

J is TRBJ2-5 and V is TRBV5-1, with 10 bases that match TRBD1. The CDR3 has 17 amino acids. The germline CDR1 and CDR2 sequences are SGHRS and YFSETQ. Trimming at V came to 2 bases and at J to 5 bases, leaving 12 bases not matched to a gene. CDR3 sequence: CASSFSGTGVYGETQYF. As DNA, the CDR3 is TGCGCCAGCAGCTTTTCGGGGACAGGGGTGTATGGGGAGACCCAGTACTTC.

This sequence joins TRBV6-5 and TRBJ1-1; no reliable D call. This CDR3 contains 14 residues. The V gene's germline CDR1 is MNHEY and CDR2 SVGAGI. V dropped 0 bases and J dropped 4 bases, with 9 bases sitting between them. The CDR3: CASSYSISGTEAFF. In nucleotides, the CDR3 is TGTGCCAGCAGTTACTCAATCAGCGGCACTGAAGCTTTCTTT.

V and J are TRBV7-3 and TRBJ2-7, with a tentative D call TRBD2 (5 bases). V lost 2 bases and J lost 0, with 8 bases in between. Per germline, CDR1 SGHTA and CDR2 FQGTGA. CDR3 length equals 14 residues. CDR3 in amino acids: CASSLGGDSYEQYF. The DNA for the CDR3 is TGTGCCAGCAGCTTAGGAGGTGACTCCTACGAGCAGTACTTC.

The rearrangement joins TRBV28 to TRBJ1-1; D is unclear. The length of the CDR3 is 15 residues. The V end was cut by 2 bases, the J end by 4 bases, with 14 bases between. Germline V gives CDR1 MDHEN, CDR2 SYDVKM. The CDR3 sequence is CASSLPPGVSTEAFF. Written as DNA, the CDR3 is TGTGCCAGCAGTTTACCCCCCGGGGTGAGCACTGAAGCTTTCTTT.

This rearrangement joins TRBV15 to TRBJ2-5; a possible D gene is TRBD1 (5 bases). Germline CDR1 is LNHNV and CDR2 is YYDKDF (reference sequence). CDR3 length: 14 residues. V was pared by 0 bases and J by 5 bases, with 10 bases between. CDR3 DNA sequence: TGTGCCACCAGCAGAGATCAGGGTCCCGAGACCCAGTACTTC. It specifies CATSRDQGPETQYF.

The rearrangement links TRBV7-2 to TRBJ1-5; 8 positions agree with TRBD1. V trimming: 5 bases; J trimming: 2 bases; junction bases outside the gene matches: 11. This CDR3 region has 17 residues. Germline V CDR1 and CDR2: SGHTA, FQGNSA. This CDR3 is CASSEQTGAGGNQPQHF. The CDR3 bases are TGTGCCAGCAGCGAACAGACAGGGGCCGGGGGCAATCAGCCCCAGCATTTT.

The V call is TRBV19, the J call TRBJ1-6; 7 positions agree with TRBD1. The V and J ends lost 1 base and 6 bases, in that order; junction bases with no gene match: 6. Germline V gives CDR1 LNHDA, CDR2 SQIVND (reference sequence). The CDR3 contains 16 residues. CDR3 coding DNA: TGTGCCAGTAGTATAGGCCCGGACAGGCCTAATTCACCCCTCCACTTT. Its translation is CASSIGPDRPNSPLHF.